A selection of T cell receptor beta chains follows, all from one sample in a study of blood T cell repertoires in COVID-19. TCRdb's copy holds only in-frame clones and misses some; the assay was immunoSEQ multiplex PCR. This table has some 120,000 clones, approximately 87% appearing once. Input material: peripheral blood. Every receptor here comes from a woman aged 45-65 years with acute or convalescent COVID-19. Each CDR3 is given with its conserved first and last residue.

V	J	CDR3
TRBV19	TRBJ2-7	CASSSRTSGKLYEQYF
TRBV6-5	TRBJ2-5	CASSFLGTQYF
TRBV4-2	TRBJ2-2	CASSPDPGLAGDGELFF
TRBV7-2	TRBJ2-7	CASSPTSGNSYEQYF
TRBV19	TRBJ1-2	CASSLEGAGYTF
TRBV5-1	TRBJ1-2	CASSLSPGQPIGDYGYTF
TRBV7-3	TRBJ2-2	CASSLNQGANTGELFF
TRBV6-5	TRBJ2-1	CASSYQREGPNEQFF
TRBV19	TRBJ1-1	CASGEGNTEAFF
TRBV12-5	TRBJ2-7	CASGPGLAGGLDEQYF
TRBV23-1	TRBJ2-7	CASSPRDRLTQGLSYEQYF
TRBV6-5	TRBJ1-1	CASGTRTGTEAFF
TRBV12-3/TRBV12-4	TRBJ1-5	CASTDRVNQPQHF
TRBV12-5	TRBJ2-1	CASGLILAGGPKDNEQFF
TRBV2	TRBJ2-2	CASQTSGKTGELFF
TRBV23-1	TRBJ1-6	CATYYREWSPLHF
TRBV18	TRBJ1-2	CASSPGSGQGADGYTF
TRBV4-3	TRBJ1-5	CASSQGTGGHQPQHF
TRBV5-1	TRBJ2-5	CASSYQGGRTQYF
TRBV5-1	TRBJ2-3	CASSTATTDTQYF
TRBV7-8	TRBJ1-6	CASSLGPQGSPLHF
TRBV25-1	TRBJ1-2	CASSGRAYGYTF
TRBV7-2	TRBJ2-7	CASSLDRVTEQYF
TRBV19	TRBJ1-4	CASSNAQATNEKLFF
TRBV14	TRBJ2-7	CASSLLLAGPYEQYF
TRBV6-5	TRBJ2-7	CASTTGGPLEQYF
TRBV7-3	TRBJ1-6	CASSPGGFENSPLHF
TRBV12-3/TRBV12-4	TRBJ2-7	CASSPLNRNEQYF
TRBV5-4	TRBJ2-2	CASSGRQGINTGELFF
TRBV7-6	TRBJ2-2	CASSFVTSGDTGELFF
TRBV19	TRBJ1-2	CASRIGDSTNYGYTF
TRBV7-2	TRBJ2-3	CASSLAPGQGADTQYF
TRBV7-2	TRBJ1-6	CASRVSSYNSPLHF
TRBV5-1	TRBJ1-2	CASSLGTEPYGYTF
TRBV30	TRBJ1-1	CAWGEPGQTNTEAFF
TRBV25-1	TRBJ1-4	CASSEHTANEKLFF
TRBV30	TRBJ1-5	CAWTGGPLDQPQHF